What follows are 6 T cell receptor beta chains derived from one specimen sequenced in a study of OX40 agonist ivuxolimab in advanced cancers. Repertoires were generated with immunoSEQ multiplex PCR, while TCRdb's copy carries only in-frame clones and drops some. The data hold around 53,000 clones, with 65% to 85% observed a single time. Material: CD4+ or CD8+ T cells sorted from blood, obtained in a trial of the OX40 agonist ivuxolimab. These receptor sequences come from an adult with an advanced solid tumor such as melanoma, head and neck, liver or kidney cancer.

The rearrangement uses TRBV19 and TRBJ2-5; 14 bases fit TRBD2. V trimming: 9 bases; J trimming: 5 bases; junction bases outside the gene matches: 11. The V gene's germline CDR1 is LNHDA and CDR2 SQIVND (reference sequence). The CDR3 has 16 amino acids. The CDR3 coding sequence is TGTGCCAGGACTACGACTAGCGGGAGGGCCGTGGAGACCCAGTACTTC. It specifies CARTTTSGRAVETQYF.

There are a few counts of this clone. The V and J genes are TRBV11-2 and TRBJ2-1; either TRBD1 or TRBD2 may supply D (5 bases each). This CDR3 has 15 residues. Deletions cut 1 base from V and 12 bases from J, with 19 bases between. Germline loops: CDR1 SGHAT, CDR2 FQNNGV. CDR3 coding DNA: TGTGCCAGCAGCTTAGGCTCCGGGACCCCAGGTGGGCAGTTCTTC. Residues: CASSLGSGTPGGQFF.

The sample holds a few counts of this clone. The rearrangement links TRBV5-1 to TRBJ2-1; possibly TRBD2 for D (6 bases). This CDR3 is 14 amino acids long. Trimming shortened V by 0 bases and J by 5 bases, and 9 bases separated the two germline ends. CDR1 SGHRS and CDR2 YFSETQ come from the germline V gene. This CDR3 reads CASSLAGDDNEQFF. The CDR3 DNA reads TGCGCCAGCAGCTTGGCGGGGGACGACAATGAGCAGTTCTTC.

The V and J genes are TRBV30 and TRBJ2-7; a weak D match, TRBD1 (6 bases). This CDR3 region has 15 residues. The V end was cut by 1 base, the J end by 3 bases, with 16 bases between. Germline CDR1 GTSNPN, CDR2 SVGIG (reference sequence). This CDR3 reads CAWSAVGHQDYEQYF. The CDR3 region has the DNA TGTGCCTGGAGTGCAGTGGGACACCAGGACTACGAGCAGTACTTC.

J is TRBJ1-5 and V is TRBV6-6, with unresolved D. CDR3 length: 14 amino acids. CDR1 MNHNY and CDR2 SVGAGI come from the germline V gene (reference sequence). V gave up 6 bases and J gave up 9 bases, with 18 bases separating them. The CDR3 region is CASSPPEEFAPQHF. CDR3 coding DNA: TGTGCCAGCAGCCCCCCTGAAGAGTTTGCGCCCCAGCATTTT.

Only one count was recorded for this clone. The V call is TRBV11-2, the J call TRBJ1-3; the match to TRBD1 covers 8 bases. Trimming at V came to 2 bases and at J to 2 bases, leaving 2 bases not matched to a gene. This CDR3 spans 15 amino acids. CDR1 is SGHAT and CDR2 is FQNNGV in the germline V gene. As DNA, the CDR3 is TGTGCCAGCAGCTTAACACAGGGGGCTGGAAACACCATATATTTT. Protein product: CASSLTQGAGNTIYF.